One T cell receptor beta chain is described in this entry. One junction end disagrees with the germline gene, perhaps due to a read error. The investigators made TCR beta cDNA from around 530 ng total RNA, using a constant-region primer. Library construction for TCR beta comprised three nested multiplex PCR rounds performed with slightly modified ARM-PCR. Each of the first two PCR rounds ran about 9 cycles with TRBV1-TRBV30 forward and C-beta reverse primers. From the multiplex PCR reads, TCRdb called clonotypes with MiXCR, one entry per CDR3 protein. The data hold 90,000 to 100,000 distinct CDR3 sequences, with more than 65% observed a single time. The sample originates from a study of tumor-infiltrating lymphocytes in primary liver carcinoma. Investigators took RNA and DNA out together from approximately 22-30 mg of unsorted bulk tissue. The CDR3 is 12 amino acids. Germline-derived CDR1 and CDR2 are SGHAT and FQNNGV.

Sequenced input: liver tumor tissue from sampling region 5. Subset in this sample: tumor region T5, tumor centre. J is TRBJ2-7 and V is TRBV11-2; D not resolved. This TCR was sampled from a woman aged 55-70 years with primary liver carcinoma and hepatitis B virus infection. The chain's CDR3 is CASSYLPYEHYF. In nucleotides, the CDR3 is TGTGCCAGCAGTTACCTTCCCTACGAGCACTACTTC.